This T cell receptor beta chain was documented in a study of OX40 agonist ivuxolimab in advanced cancers. Looking at the study overall: Every 2 weeks, patients received ivuxolimab intravenously, dosed at 0.01 to 10 mg/kg. Three patients, one with hepatocellular carcinoma and two with cutaneous melanoma, achieved partial responses. Those treated in dose escalation had hepatocellular carcinoma, melanoma, renal cell cancer or head and neck cancer. Study-wide findings and caveats: Average numbers of expanded clones were greater in CD8+ T cells than in CD4+.

Points on this clone: What it binds is not known.

V lost 2 bases to trimming and J lost 4 bases; unmatched junction nucleotides: 4. CDR3 length equals 15 residues. Germline assignment: CDR1 KGHSH and CDR2 LQKENI. Clones were read by immunoSEQ multiplex PCR, and TCRdb kept only the in-frame ones, dropping some. The repertoire holds approximately 100,000 clones, with approximately 90% as singletons. J is TRBJ2-1 and V is TRBV18; 8 positions agree with TRBD1. The TCR originated in an adult with an advanced solid tumor such as melanoma, head and neck, liver or kidney cancer. The source material was CD4+ or CD8+ T cells sorted from blood, sampled in a trial of the OX40 agonist ivuxolimab. The CDR3 DNA sequence: TGTGCCAGCTCACCAAGAAGGGACAGGTACAATGAGCAGTTCTTC. The encoded protein is CASSPRRDRYNEQFF.